This T cell receptor (beta chain) is drawn from a study of CD8+ T cells in alopecia areata (dated by TCRdb to 2016 to 2019). A note on the overall study: To study T cell clonal expansion in alopecia areata, the researchers applied high-throughput TCRbeta sequencing to both the C3H/HeJ mouse model and human patients. Amplification of TCRbeta CDR3 regions was done by immunoSEQ multiplex PCR using 35 Vbeta forward primers and 13 Jbeta reverse primers. RNA was obtained with the PAXgene miRNA kit for fixed scalp, the miRNeasy kit for PBMCs, and the RNeasy kit for mouse skin. Scalp clonality was compared across normal scalp (n=4), patchy alopecia areata scalp (n=8), and alopecia totalis/universalis scalp (n=8). On the human side, TCRbeta sequencing was run on scalp tissue and on sorted CD4+ and CD8+ peripheral blood T cells from healthy controls and from alopecia areata patients with either patchy or totalis/universalis disease.

The full study reports these points: Compared with mice, TCR sequences shared between patients were less clear, possibly partly because of HLA diversity across the patient population. Higher clonality and more expanded CD8+ clones were observed in lesional scalp than in normal scalp, particularly in alopecia totalis/universalis, a finding suggestive of antigenic drive. Unlike mouse skin, which is dominated by gammadelta T cells, normal human skin has resident alphabeta T cells that are also sequenced, and this complicates analysis of the scalp TCR repertoire.

The CDR3 holds 14 amino acids from the cysteine to the phenylalanine. Kept here is only the CDR3 DNA, which spans 42 bases and is read in frame from base 1. From a lookup of the germline V gene, CDR1 and CDR2 are SGDLS and YYNGEE. V and J are truncated by 4 bases and 3 bases respectively, leaving an intervening sequence of 13 bases. In roughly 5 patients from the biomarker study, an additional sort separated CD25+CD127- cells out of the CD4+ cells. From alopecia areata patients, peripheral blood was collected along with lesional scalp punch biopsies. PBMCs were separated by density centrifugation and stained for CD3, CD4 and CD8, after which CD4+ and CD8+ T cells were sorted on a FACSAria. Alopecia areata patients who were not treated were recruited through a multicenter biomarker study. Receptors were amplified or captured by the immunoSEQ multiplex PCR assay. RNA was extracted from all samples and reverse transcribed into cDNA, which served as template for TCR sequencing. First-strand cDNA was synthesized with SuperScript III using a 2:1 mix of oligo-dT and random hexamers. Amplification bias was assessed with a synthetic immune receptor repertoire, and residual bias was removed computationally. As for the original processing: Raw reads were preprocessed to remove errors, and CDR3 was defined according to IMGT conventions as the region from the conserved cysteine to phenylalanine. To get clonality, Shannon entropy was normalized by log2 of the number of productive unique TCRs and the result was subtracted from 1. Whether each scalp clone was CD4 or CD8 was inferred by checking scalp TCRbeta sequences against the CD4 and CD8 repertoires from sorted blood. Not all clones reach the TCRdb copy of this immuneACCESS table, which keeps in-frame sequences only. Checked studies attribute under half of the gap to unresolved V genes and leave the rest unexplained. V, J and clone size are taken as reported in that table, and D and trimming were inferred from the DNA itself. This sample gives roughly 40,000 clones in total; roughly half of them show up just once. The top ten hold 1.8% of the sample.

This clone was picked up a small number of times. Its antigen is still unknown. No base quality information exists; no much larger clone differs at one position. This clonotype originated in a human donor with alopecia areata. The rearranged segments are TRBV9 and TRBJ1-1, with TRBD1 as a weak D call on 5 bases. Sequencing input: CD4+ Tregs sorted from blood. The nucleotides read TGTGCCAGCAGCCCAGGGCACAGTTACACTGAAGCTTTCTTT. Its translation is CASSPGHSYTEAFF.